The clone carrying this T cell receptor (beta chain) was seen only a few times. Its target is unknown. The data derive from a study of OX40 agonist ivuxolimab in advanced cancers. Across the whole study: Dose-escalation patients were diagnosed with hepatocellular carcinoma, melanoma, renal cell cancer or head and neck cancer.

The CDR3 loop spans 15 amino acids. Germline loops: CDR1 MRHNA, CDR2 SNTAGT. With 3 bases removed from V and 6 bases from J, the gap between germline ends came to 15 bases. Sequenced by immunoSEQ multiplex PCR; TCRdb stores in-frame clones only, minus some. This table has 55,000 to 70,000 clones, around 86% appearing once. Study findings and constraints: Low levels of normalized T-cell clonal expansion also appeared in some nonresponders.

The rearrangement links TRBV6-4 to TRBJ2-1; perhaps TRBD2 as D (6 bases). The sequencing here drew on CD4+ or CD8+ T cells sorted from blood, taken in a trial of the OX40 agonist ivuxolimab. The sequence was obtained from an adult with an advanced solid tumor such as melanoma, head and neck, liver or kidney cancer. The CDR3 protein is CASSDNLGTPNEQFF. The CDR3, as DNA: TGTGCCAGCAGTGATAACCTTGGGACTCCCAATGAGCAGTTCTTC.